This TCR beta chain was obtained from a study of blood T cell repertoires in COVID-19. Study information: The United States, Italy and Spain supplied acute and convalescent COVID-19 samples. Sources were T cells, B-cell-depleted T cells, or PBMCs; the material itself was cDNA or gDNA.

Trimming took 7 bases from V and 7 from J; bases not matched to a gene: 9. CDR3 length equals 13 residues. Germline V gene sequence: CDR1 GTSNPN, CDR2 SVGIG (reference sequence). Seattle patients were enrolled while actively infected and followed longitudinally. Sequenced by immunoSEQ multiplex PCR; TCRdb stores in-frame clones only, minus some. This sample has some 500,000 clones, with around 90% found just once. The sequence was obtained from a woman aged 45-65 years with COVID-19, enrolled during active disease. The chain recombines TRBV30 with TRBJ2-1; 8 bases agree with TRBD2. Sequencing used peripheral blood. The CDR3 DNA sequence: TGTGCCTTAAACTTTCGCGGGGGGAATGAGCAGTTCTTC. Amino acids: CALNFRGGNEQFF. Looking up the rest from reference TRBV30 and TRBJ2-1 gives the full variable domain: SQTIHQWPATLVQPVGSPLSLECTVEGTSNPNLYWYRQAAGRGLQLLFYSVGIGQISSEVPQNLSASRPQDRQFILSSKKLLLSDSGFYLCALNFRGGNEQFFGPGTRLTVL.